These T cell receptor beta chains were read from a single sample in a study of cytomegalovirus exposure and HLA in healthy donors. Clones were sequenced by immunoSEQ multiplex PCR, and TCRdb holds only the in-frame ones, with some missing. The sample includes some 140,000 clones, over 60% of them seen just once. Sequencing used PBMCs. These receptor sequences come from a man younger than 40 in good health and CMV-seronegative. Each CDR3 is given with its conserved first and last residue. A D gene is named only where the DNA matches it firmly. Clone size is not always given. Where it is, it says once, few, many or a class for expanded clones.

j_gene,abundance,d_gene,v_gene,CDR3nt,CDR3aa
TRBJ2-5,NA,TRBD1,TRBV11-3,TGTGCCAGCAGCTTAGGTCAGGGGGCAGCAGAGACCCAGTACTTC,CASSLGQGAAETQYF
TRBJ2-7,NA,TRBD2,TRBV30,TGTGCCTGGAGTCCGCCGGGACTAGAGTCGAGCGAGCAGTACTTC,CAWSPPGLESSEQYF
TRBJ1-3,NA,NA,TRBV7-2,TGTGCCAGCACCCCAACGGCAGGGGTTGGGGACACCATATATTTT,CASTPTAGVGDTIYF
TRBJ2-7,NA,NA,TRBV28,TGTGCCAGCAGTTCCTACAGAGACTACGAGCAGTACTTC,CASSSYRDYEQYF
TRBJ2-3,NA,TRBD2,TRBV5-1,TGCGCCAGCAGCTTGCGTCCGACACAGACCGGGACTAGCGTTACAGATACGCAGTATTTT,CASSLRPTQTGTSVTDTQYF
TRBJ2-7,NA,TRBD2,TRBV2,TGTGCCAGCAGCGTTATAGCGGGAGGTAGCACCGAGCAGTACTTC,CASSVIAGGSTEQYF
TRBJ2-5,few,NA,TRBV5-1,TGCGCCAGCAGCACCCTCGATTGGACACAAGAGACCCAGTACTTC,CASSTLDWTQETQYF
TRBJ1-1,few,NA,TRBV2,TGTGCCAGCAGTGAATCGGACCAGGGGACTGAAGCTTTCTTT,CASSESDQGTEAFF
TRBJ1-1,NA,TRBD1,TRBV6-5,TGTGCCAGCAGACCACGGACAGGGGGCATCGGAGCTTTCTTT,CASRPRTGGIGAFF
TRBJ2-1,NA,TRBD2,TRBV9,TGTGCCAGCAGCCTCTTAGCGGGACGTTTAAATGAGCAGTTCTTC,CASSLLAGRLNEQFF
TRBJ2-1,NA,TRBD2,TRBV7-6,TGTGCCAGCAGCTTAAACTCGGGAGGGCCAATAGGCCCCCAAGAGCAGTTCTTC,CASSLNSGGPIGPQEQFF
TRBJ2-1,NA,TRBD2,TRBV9,TGTGCCAGCAGCGGTTATAGCGGGACTTCCTACAATGAGCAGTTCTTC,CASSGYSGTSYNEQFF
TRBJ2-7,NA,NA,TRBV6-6,TGTGCCAGCAGTTATGGGAGGGGGAGGGCCTACGAGCAGTACTTC,CASSYGRGRAYEQYF
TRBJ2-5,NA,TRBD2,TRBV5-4,TGTGCCAGCAGCAGCGGACTAGCGGGAAGAGAGACCCAGTACTTC,CASSSGLAGRETQYF
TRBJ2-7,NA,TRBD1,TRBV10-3,TGTGCCATCAGCGGGGGACAGGATGTCTACGAGCAGTACTTC,CAISGGQDVYEQYF
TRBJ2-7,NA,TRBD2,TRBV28,TGTGCCAGCAGTCCGCCCATCCTGGCGGGAGGGCCCTCCTACGAGCAGTACTTC,CASSPPILAGGPSYEQYF
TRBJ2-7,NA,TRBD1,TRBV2,TGTGCCACTACTCCGGGACAGGAATACGAGCAGTACTTC,CATTPGQEYEQYF
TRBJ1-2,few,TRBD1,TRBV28,TGTGCCAGCAGTTCCTTAGGGGGCTCTGGGTATCGTGACTATGGCTACACCTTC,CASSSLGGSGYRDYGYTF
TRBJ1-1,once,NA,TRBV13,TGTGCCAGCAAGACGGGACTCGGCCCTGAAGCTTTCTTT,CASKTGLGPEAFF
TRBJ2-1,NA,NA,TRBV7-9,TGTGCCAGCAGCTCAACCGCCAGGGCCCATGAGCAGTTCTTC,CASSSTARAHEQFF
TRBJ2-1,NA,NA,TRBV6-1,TGTGCCAGCAGTGAAACATCAGGGGTCGAGCAGTTCTTC,CASSETSGVEQFF
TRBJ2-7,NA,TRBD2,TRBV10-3,TGTGCCATCAGTGAATGGGAGCGGGAAATGGACTACGAGCAGTACTTC,CAISEWEREMDYEQYF
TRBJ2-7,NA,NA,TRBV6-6,TGTGCCAGCAGCCCCATTGGTGGCCACGAGCAGTACTTC,CASSPIGGHEQYF
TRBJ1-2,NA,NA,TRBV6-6,TGTGCCAGCAGTTACGACAGGAACTATGGCTACACCTTC,CASSYDRNYGYTF
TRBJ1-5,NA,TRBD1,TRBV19,TGTGCCAGTAGTATGCAACAGGGGAATCAGCCCCAGCATTTT,CASSMQQGNQPQHF
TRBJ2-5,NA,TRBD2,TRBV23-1,TGCGCCAGCAGGGCCCCTCCTCATAGCGGGAGGGCGTCCTGTAGACCCCAAGAGACCCAGTACTTC,CASRAPPHSGRASCRPQETQYF
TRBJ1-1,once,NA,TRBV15,TGTGCCACCAGCAGGAGTGGCGGGAGTGAAGCTTTCTTT,CATSRSGGSEAFF
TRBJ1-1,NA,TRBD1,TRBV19,TGTGCCAGTAGTATAGCGGAGACAGGGAAAAACGAGGCTTTCTTT,CASSIAETGKNEAFF
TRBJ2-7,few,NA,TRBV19,TGTGCCAGTAGTACAGGGTCAAGCAACGAGCAGTACTTC,CASSTGSSNEQYF
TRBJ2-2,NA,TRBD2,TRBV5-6,TGTGCCAGCAGCTTGGGGCTAGCGGGAGGAGGGACCGGGGAGCTGTTTTTT,CASSLGLAGGGTGELFF
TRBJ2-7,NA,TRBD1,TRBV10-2,TGCGCCAGCAGTAGGTCGGGACAGATCTACGAGCAGTACTTC,CASSRSGQIYEQYF
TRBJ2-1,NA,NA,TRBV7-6,TGTGCCAGCAGCTTAGTCGTTGTACAGGGTGAGCAGTTCTTC,CASSLVVVQGEQFF
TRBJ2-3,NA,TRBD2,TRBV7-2,TGTGCCAGCAGCTTGAGGCGGGAGAGAGATACGCAGTATTTT,CASSLRRERDTQYF